This TCR beta chain originates from a study of shared clonotypes between healthy human individuals. A note on this clone: What it recognizes is unknown.

Study-wide findings and caveats: Sequencing depth was expected to influence donor clonotype sharing. Compared with clonotypes that all four donors shared, non-shared clonotypes had lower generation probabilities.

Trimming stripped 1 base from V and 2 bases from J, with 25 bases between. The CDR3 is 19 amino acids. In germline, CDR1 is GTSNPN, CDR2 SVGIG (reference sequence). The table came from immunoSEQ multiplex PCR; TCRdb's copy has only in-frame clones and leaves some out. The data contain approximately 2.3 million clones, 90% to 95% of them seen just once; the ten biggest clones take up roughly 0.36%. Sequencing input: naive CD4+ T cells from PBMCs. Specified subset: CD45RA+ positively selected. The source is a man aged 18 to 35 in good health. Some clones in this sample may be carry-over from other donors' samples. The V and J genes are TRBV30 and TRBJ2-3; D may be TRBD2 (5 bases). The DNA of the CDR3 is TGTGCCTGGAGTGGCAGGCCCCGCGGGCCGAAAGAGGTCACAGATACGCAGTATTTT. Translation: CAWSGRPRGPKEVTDTQYF.